The 22 T cell receptor beta chains below were found in one sample sequenced in a study of shared clonotypes between healthy human individuals. CD45RO-negative cells were positively selected for CCR7, leaving out terminally differentiated effector memory CD45RA+ cells. TCRdb keeps only in-frame clones here, not all; method: immunoSEQ multiplex PCR. The table has about 2 million clones, about 95% seen once. The sample consisted of naive CD8+ T cells sorted from blood. These receptor sequences come from a man aged 18 to 29 in good health.

This chain links TRBV27 with TRBJ1-2; 7 positions agree with TRBD1. The CDR3 is made up of 15 amino acids. V shed 5 bases, J shed 4 bases, and the junction held 10 bases outside the gene matches. CDR1 and CDR2 (germline): MNHEY, SMNVEV (reference sequence). This CDR3 reads CASSTLTGYGYGYTF. The DNA of the CDR3 is TGTGCCAGCAGTACCCTGACAGGGTATGGCTATGGCTACACCTTC.

Comments on this clone: The junction and the germline gene differ at one end; a read error may be behind it. The J gene is TRBJ2-7, the V gene TRBV5-1, with 7 bases matching TRBD2. This CDR3 is 15 amino acids long. CDR1 is SGHRS, CDR2 YFSETQ, per germline. The DNA for the CDR3 is TGCGCCAGCAGCTTGGAGGCGGGAGACTCCGACGAGCAGTACTTC. Its translation is CASSLEAGDSDEQYF.

The genes are TRBV27 and TRBJ2-2; D gene uncertain. Looked up from germline, CDR1 is MNHEY and CDR2 is SMNVEV (reference sequence). This CDR3 has 16 residues. V was cut by 3 bases and J by 6 bases, with 17 bases left in between. Here the CDR3 reads CASSFGLEIIPGELFF. DNA for the CDR3: TGTGCCAGCAGTTTTGGGCTAGAAATCATTCCCGGGGAGCTGTTTTTT.

This clone has just one count. The chain couples TRBV19 to TRBJ1-5, with D possibly TRBD1 on 6 matching bases. Between the trimmed V and J ends, which lost 5 bases and 4 bases, there was a span of 18 bases. CDR1 is LNHDA, CDR2 SQIVND, per germline (reference sequence). This CDR3 contains 16 residues. DNA for the CDR3: TGTGCCAGTAGTTTCCTGACAGGCGGCTTAAATCAGCCCCAGCATTTT. The encoded protein is CASSFLTGGLNQPQHF.

This chain uses TRBV28 with TRBJ1-1, with 7 bases identical to TRBD1. Germline-derived CDR1 and CDR2 are MDHEN and SYDVKM. With V trimmed by 6 bases and J by 0 bases, 7 bases remained unmatched. This CDR3 is built from 15 residues. CDR3 coding DNA: TGTGCCAGCAGGCGGGACAGCCCCATGAACACTGAAGCTTTCTTT. This sequence encodes CASRRDSPMNTEAFF. The variable domain in full, with the rest retrieved from reference TRBV28 and TRBJ1-1, is DVKVTQSSRYLVKRTGEKVFLECVQDMDHENMFWYRQDPGLGLRLIYFSYDVKMKEKGDIPEGYSVSREKKERFSLILESASTNQTSMYLCASRRDSPMNTEAFFGQGTRLTVV.

This chain links TRBV6-1 with TRBJ1-4; 9 bases agree with TRBD1. Germline lookup yields CDR1 MNHNS and CDR2 SASEGT. V lost 1 base and J lost 12; bases outside the gene matches: 9. This CDR3 is built from 15 residues. The chain's CDR3 is CASSEDPGTGWELFF. CDR3 sequence (DNA): TGTGCCAGCAGTGAAGACCCCGGGACAGGGTGGGAACTGTTTTTT.

The V call is TRBV7-9, the J call TRBJ1-4, with 8 nucleotides matching TRBD1. The CDR3 has 16 amino acids. Germline V gives CDR1 SEHNR, CDR2 FQNEAQ (reference sequence). V shed 2 bases and J 7 bases; nucleotides not matched to a gene: 9. CDR3 nucleotides: TGTGCCAGCAGCTTAAGGACGGACAGGGAGGGTGAAAAACTGTTTTTT. It is translated as CASSLRTDREGEKLFF. Looking up the rest from reference TRBV7-9 and TRBJ1-4 gives the full variable domain: DTGVSQNPRHKITKRGQNVTFRCDPISEHNRLYWYRQTLGQGPEFLTYFQNEAQLEKSRLLSDRFSAERPKGSFSTLEIQRTEQGDSAMYLCASSLRTDREGEKLFFGSGTQLSVL.

The rearrangement uses TRBV5-1 and TRBJ1-2; D possibly corresponds to TRBD1 (6 bases). Germline V CDR1 and CDR2: SGHRS, YFSETQ. The V gene lost 2 bases and the J gene lost 3 bases, with 11 bases spanning the gap. The CDR3 loop spans 14 amino acids. The CDR3 sequence: CASSLIRGDYGYTF. CDR3 in DNA: TGCGCCAGCAGCTTAATTAGGGGGGACTATGGCTACACCTTC.

The chain uses TRBV7-9 and TRBJ2-3; a weak D match, TRBD2 (6 bases). The germline V gene encodes CDR1 SEHNR and CDR2 FQNEAQ (reference sequence). The CDR3 has 15 amino acids. Trimming took 5 bases from V and 5 from J, leaving 17 bases between them. The CDR3 loop is CASSPSGLLGDTQYF. The CDR3 region has the DNA TGTGCCAGCAGCCCTTCGGGACTCCTAGGAGATACGCAGTATTTT.

This chain uses TRBV27 with TRBJ1-2; 9 nucleotides align to TRBD1. Germline assignment: CDR1 MNHEY and CDR2 SMNVEV (reference sequence). V was pared by 5 bases and J by 6 bases, with 7 bases of the junction left unmatched. This CDR3 has 14 residues. The CDR3 DNA is TGTGCCAGCAGTCCCGAGACAGGGGGGGATGGCTACACCTTC. It is translated as CASSPETGGDGYTF.

The chain has TRBV15 and TRBJ1-5; 7 bases are shared with TRBD1. Germline V gene data show CDR1 as LNHNV and CDR2 as YYDKDF (reference sequence). The CDR3 covers 17 residues. The ends lost 0 bases at V and 2 bases at J; junction bases unmatched: 7. The CDR3 region has the DNA TGTGCCACCAGCAGAGATTTCACAGGGGATCGCAATCAGCCCCAGCATTTT. This sequence encodes CATSRDFTGDRNQPQHF. The full variable domain, rest sourced from reference TRBV15 and TRBJ1-5, is DAMVIQNPRYQVTQFGKPVTLSCSQTLNHNVMYWYQQKSSQAPKLLFHYYDKDFNNEADTPDNFQSRRPNTSFCFLDIRSPGLGDTAMYLCATSRDFTGDRNQPQHFGDGTRLSIL.

Points on this clone: This specimen includes other DNA sequences encoding the same CDR3. V is TRBV5-6 and J is TRBJ1-2; D gene uncertain. CDR3 length: 13 residues. Germline V gene lookup returns CDR1 SGHDT and CDR2 YYEEEE. Trimming removed 0 bases from V and 4 bases from J, with 7 bases in between. The CDR3 DNA reads as TGTGCCAGCAGCTTGGCGGGCGGCTATGGCTACACCTTC. Its protein is CASSLAGGYGYTF.

The chain carries TRBV10-1 and TRBJ1-2, with 9 bases matching TRBD1. Germline V CDR1 and CDR2: WNHNN, SYGVQD (reference sequence). The CDR3 has 14 amino acids. The junction had 6 bases not matched to a gene; V was cut back by 4 bases and J by 6 bases. Here the CDR3 reads CASSVTTGGNGYTF. CDR3 coding DNA: TGCGCCAGCAGTGTGACGACAGGGGGAAATGGCTACACCTTC.

The chain joins TRBV5-4 to TRBJ1-3; D is unclear. CDR3 size: 15 residues. Germline values: CDR1 SGHNT, CDR2 YYREEE (reference sequence). V gave up 4 bases and J gave up 4 bases, with 15 bases separating them. CDR3 loop: CASSPGRGLGNTIYF. The CDR3 coding sequence is TGTGCCAGCAGCCCGGGGAGAGGGCTCGGAAACACCATATATTTT.

V usage is TRBV9 and J usage is TRBJ1-5; possibly TRBD1 for D (5 bases). The V end lost 4 bases, the J end lost 3 bases, and 11 bases lay between the germline ends. Germline lookup yields CDR1 SGDLS and CDR2 YYNGEE. The CDR3 has 14 amino acids. The CDR3 DNA follows: TGTGCCAGCAGCTCCGGGACGGACAATCAGCCCCAGCATTTT. This gives the protein CASSSGTDNQPQHF.

About this clone itself: A read error may produce the germline difference seen at one junction end. The genes are TRBV7-7 and TRBJ2-1; unclear D gene. Germline values: CDR1 SSHAT, CDR2 FNYEAQ (reference sequence). The CDR3 has 13 residues. In nucleotides, the CDR3 is TGTGCTAGCAGCTTAGCCGACGGCAATGAGCAGTTCTTC. It translates to CASSLADGNEQFF.

In DNA form, the CDR3 reads TGTGCCAGTAGTGCAATACGGGACAGGCTTCCTTCTAACTATGGCTACACCTTC. Its translation: CASSAIRDRLPSNYGYTF. The chain uses TRBV19 and TRBJ1-2; 8 bases fit TRBD1. There are 18 residues in the CDR3. Germline loops: CDR1 LNHDA, CDR2 SQIVND (reference sequence). Unmatched junction bases numbered 14, after V lost 5 bases and J lost 0 bases.

The chain uses TRBV5-6 and TRBJ2-5; D is perhaps TRBD2 (6 bases). The length of the CDR3 is 15 residues. From germline, CDR1 is SGHDT and CDR2 YYEEEE. The V gene lost 2 bases and the J gene lost 2 bases, with 13 bases spanning the gap. The CDR3 is CASSFPEEGQETQYF. As DNA, the CDR3 is TGTGCCAGCAGCTTTCCCGAGGAGGGGCAAGAGACCCAGTACTTC.

The chain employs TRBV11-2 and TRBJ1-1, with D unclear. This CDR3 comprises 15 residues. V lost 0 bases, J lost 0 bases, and 8 bases lay in between. Germline CDR1 reads SGHAT; CDR2 reads FQNNGV. The CDR3 nucleotides are TGTGCCAGCAGCTTAGAGGGGTACATGAACACTGAAGCTTTCTTT. Amino acid sequence: CASSLEGYMNTEAFF.

This clone showed up just once. V and J are TRBV5-1 and TRBJ2-7; D tentatively fits TRBD1 or TRBD2 (6 bases each). V was pared by 0 bases and J by 2 bases, with 12 bases between. The CDR3 consists of 15 residues. Per germline, CDR1 SGHRS and CDR2 YFSETQ. CDR3 sequence (DNA): TGCGCCAGCAGCTTGGGACAGGACTACCCCTACGAGCAGTACTTC. Its protein is CASSLGQDYPYEQYF.

Comment on this clone: The sample holds other DNA sequences that translate to the same CDR3. V is TRBV9 and J is TRBJ2-7; tentative D call: TRBD1 (5 bases). V was shortened by 0 bases and J by 0 bases, with 10 bases between the two germline ends. Germline values: CDR1 SGDLS, CDR2 YYNGEE. The CDR3 sequence is 15 residues long. The CDR3 nucleotides read TGTGCCAGCAGCGTAGACGACAGCTACTCCTACGAGCAGTACTTC. Translated: CASSVDDSYSYEQYF. The variable domain in full, completed from reference TRBV9 and TRBJ2-7, reads DSGVTQTPKHLITATGQRVTLRCSPRSGDLSVYWYQQSLDQGLQFLIQYYNGEERAKGNILERFSAQQFPDLHSELNLSSLELGDSALYFCASSVDDSYSYEQYFGPGTRLTVT.

The chain combines TRBV19 with TRBJ1-1; 7 nucleotides align to TRBD1. CDR3 length equals 17 residues. J was trimmed by 3 bases and V by 6 bases; bases with no gene match: 16. Germline lookup yields CDR1 LNHDA and CDR2 SQIVND (reference sequence). CDR3 in amino acids: CASSLLSGTALDTEAFF. The CDR3 DNA is TGTGCCAGTAGCCTCTTATCCGGGACAGCCCTAGACACTGAAGCTTTCTTT.